Below are 23 T cell receptor beta chains sequenced from a single sample in a study of blood T cells in healthy people across ages. For the second PCR, which ran for roughly 6 to 12 cycles, a sample-barcoded 5' primer and a J-beta primer mix were used. TCRdb re-called the 5' RACE reads through MiXCR, storing one row per CDR3 protein. The repertoire holds more than 500,000 distinct CDR3 sequences, about a quarter seen once, with approximately 3.6% in the top ten. These data were also filed under a second study, of T cells of mothers and their children.

The sample taken for sequencing was blood. The receptors derive from a boy aged 2-9 years in good health.

This clonotype was observed a few times. The chain has TRBV7-9 and TRBJ2-2; D is unclear. Germline CDR1 SEHNR, CDR2 FQNEAQ (reference sequence). The CDR3 covers 15 residues. The ends were cut back, 2 bases at V and 7 bases at J, with 14 bases in the middle. CDR3 region: CASSLRPPNVGELFF. DNA of the CDR3: TGTGCCAGCAGCTTAAGACCCCCAAACGTCGGGGAGCTGTTTTTT.

J is TRBJ2-1 and V is TRBV5-1, with D maybe TRBD1 (7 bases). CDR1 and CDR2 from the germline V gene are SGHRS and YFSETQ. V lost 4 bases and J lost 0, with 23 bases in between. The CDR3 has 19 amino acids. CDR3 DNA sequence: TGCGCCAGCAGCCGACCCGAAGGGGGCGGGAAAAGCTCCTACAATGAGCAGTTCTTC. It codes for CASSRPEGGGKSSYNEQFF.

The chain couples TRBV10-1 to TRBJ2-2; D gene unclear. This CDR3 has 11 residues. Per the germline V gene, CDR1 is WNHNN and CDR2 is SYGVQD (reference sequence). The V end was cut by 0 bases, the J end by 8 bases, with 1 base between. The CDR3 DNA reads as TGCGCCAGCAGTGAGTCAGGGGAGCTGTTTTTT. Translating gives CASSESGELFF.

V is TRBV14 and J is TRBJ2-5; D gene uncertain. Germline values: CDR1 SGHDN, CDR2 FVKESK. The length of the CDR3 is 13 residues. The V and J ends lost 0 bases and 3 bases respectively, with 5 bases between them. The CDR3 here is CASSQDLKETQYF. CDR3 DNA: TGTGCCAGCAGCCAAGATCTTAAAGAGACCCAGTACTTC.

V usage is TRBV12-3 or TRBV12-4 and J usage is TRBJ1-4; a possible D gene is TRBD1 (6 bases). This CDR3 has 14 amino acids. Trimming left V 5 bases short and J 4 bases short, with 11 bases between. CDR3 in DNA: TGTGCCAGCAGTGAGGACAGTTATAATGAAAAACTGTTTTTT. It encodes CASSEDSYNEKLFF.

The V and J genes are TRBV2 and TRBJ2-5, with D tentatively TRBD1 or TRBD2 (6 bases each). Trimming took off 5 bases at V and 4 bases at J, with 17 bases between the two ends. This CDR3 has 15 amino acids. Per germline, CDR1 SNHLY and CDR2 FYNNEI. CDR3: CASSPGAGGVETQYF. CDR3 nucleotide sequence: TGTGCCAGCAGTCCGGGGGCTGGCGGGGTAGAGACCCAGTACTTC.

This clonotype was seen a handful of times. The chain is built from TRBV6-2 or TRBV6-3 and TRBJ2-7; D gene unclear. Per the germline V gene, CDR1 is MNHEY and CDR2 is SVGEGT. The V and J ends lost 2 bases and 7 bases respectively, with 12 bases between them. This CDR3 region has 13 residues. The CDR3 DNA reads TGTGCCAGCAGTTACCTTACGCCTGTAGAGCAGTACTTC. Translated: CASSYLTPVEQYF.

The table lists this clonotype with a few counts. This chain uses TRBV20-1 with TRBJ2-3; D is possibly TRBD1 (6 bases). Germline values: CDR1 DFQATT, CDR2 SNEGSKA (reference sequence). This CDR3 comprises 14 residues. V was shortened by 6 bases and J by 1 base, with 14 bases between the two germline ends. CDR3 protein: CSAHTGYGTDTQYF. The CDR3 nucleotides are TGCAGTGCCCATACAGGGTATGGCACAGATACGCAGTATTTT.

V usage is TRBV11-3 and J usage is TRBJ2-1; D may be TRBD2 (5 bases). In germline, CDR1 is SGHNT, CDR2 YENEEA. V was clipped by 3 bases and J by 2 bases, with 11 bases between them. The CDR3 length is 15 residues. This CDR3 reads CASSLRATPYNEQFF. CDR3 nucleotide sequence: TGTGCCAGCAGCTTGAGGGCTACCCCCTACAATGAGCAGTTCTTC. Combining the CDR3 with reference TRBV11-3 and TRBJ2-1 gives the whole variable domain EAGVVQSPRYKIIEKKQPVAFWCNPISGHNTLYWYLQNLGQGPELLIRYENEEAVDDSQLPKDRFSAERLKGVDSTLKIQPAELGDSAVYLCASSLRATPYNEQFFGPGTRLTVL.

The chain recombines TRBV28 with TRBJ2-5; D unclear. The J call may be mistaken, given a closer DNA end match to TRBJ2-1. The CDR3 sequence is 12 residues long. Germline CDR1 MDHEN, CDR2 SYDVKM. The CDR3 DNA follows: TGTGCCAGCAGTCTAAGCCTCCGTGAGCAGTTCTTC. Protein product: CASSLSLREQFF.

The chain joins TRBV5-1 to TRBJ2-1; D perhaps matches TRBD1 (5 bases). The DNA end is a closer match to TRBJ2-7, so the J assignment may be wrong. The CDR3 is 14 residues long. CDR1 is SGHRS and CDR2 is YFSETQ in the germline V gene. Here the CDR3 reads CASSLGTSVGEQYF. CDR3 nucleotides: TGCGCCAGCAGCTTGGGGACATCGGTGGGCGAGCAGTACTTC.

This clonotype was observed a few times. This chain links TRBV5-4 with TRBJ2-6; no definite D call. Germline loops: CDR1 SGHNT, CDR2 YYREEE (reference sequence). The CDR3 runs to 17 residues. V gave up 2 bases and J gave up 0 bases, with 12 bases separating them. In DNA, the CDR3 is TGTGCCAGCAGCTTAGCCCAAGACGGCTCTGGGGCCAACGTCCTGACTTTC. This translates into CASSLAQDGSGANVLTF.

The sample holds a few counts of this clonotype. A much larger clone lies one base from this, so it may be a read error. For the CDR3, the DNA is TGCAGTGCGAACAGGCCCCTGGGGAACACTGAAGCTTTCTTT. Residues: CSANRPLGNTEAFF. The chain joins TRBV20-1 to TRBJ1-1, with a tentative D call TRBD1 (5 bases). The germline V and J ends were trimmed by 6 bases and 1 base, with 15 bases remaining between them. Germline lookup yields CDR1 DFQATT and CDR2 SNEGSKA (reference sequence). The CDR3 has 14 amino acids.

This chain connects TRBV12-3 or TRBV12-4 to TRBJ2-4; D is ambiguous. Trimming stripped 2 bases from V and 7 bases from J, with 6 bases between. This CDR3 has 12 residues. CDR3 sequence reads: CASSLLGNIQYF. The CDR3 nucleotides are TGTGCCAGCAGTTTACTGGGGAACATTCAGTACTTC.

The chain recombines TRBV7-3 with TRBJ2-2; 8 nucleotides match TRBD1. Looked up from germline, CDR1 is SGHTA and CDR2 is FQGTGA. This CDR3 comprises 17 residues. Trimming at V came to 2 bases and at J to 0 bases, leaving 5 bases not matched to a gene. The CDR3 DNA reads as TGTGCCAGCAGCTTAGTCCAGGGGGCGACGAACACCGGGGAGCTGTTTTTT. Encoded protein: CASSLVQGATNTGELFF.

This clonotype was picked up a small number of times. The chain recombines TRBV7-6 with TRBJ1-5; 7 nucleotides line up with TRBD1. V lost 5 bases and J lost 2; bases outside the gene matches: 9. This CDR3 contains 16 residues. Germline V gene sequence: CDR1 SGHVS, CDR2 FNYEAQ. CDR3 region: CASSHRYRGGNQPQHF. Here the CDR3 DNA reads TGTGCCAGCAGCCACCGATACAGGGGCGGCAATCAGCCCCAGCATTTT. The whole variable domain, filled in from reference TRBV7-6 and TRBJ1-5, reads GAGVSQSPRYKVTKRGQDVALRCDPISGHVSLYWYRQALGQGPEFLTYFNYEAQQDKSGLPNDRFSAERPEGSISTLTIQRTEQRDSAMYRCASSHRYRGGNQPQHFGDGTRLSIL.

The V and J genes are TRBV3-1 and TRBJ2-2, with TRBD1 matching over 8 bases. V dropped 8 bases and J dropped 4; count of bases not matched to a gene: 3. Germline lookup yields CDR1 LGHDT and CDR2 YNNKEL (reference sequence). The CDR3 has 13 residues. The CDR3 loop is CASGTGGTGELFF. CDR3 bases: TGTGCCAGCGGTACAGGGGGCACCGGGGAGCTGTTTTTT.

This clonotype has a handful of counts. This chain uses TRBV6-1 with TRBJ2-5; weak D call: TRBD1 (6 bases). The CDR3 runs to 15 residues. The V gene lost 2 bases and the J gene lost 5 bases, with 15 bases spanning the gap. Germline lookup yields CDR1 MNHNS and CDR2 SASEGT. The CDR3 is CASSEYGRGAETQYF. The CDR3 DNA reads TGTGCCAGCAGTGAATATGGCAGGGGCGCGGAGACCCAGTACTTC.

This clonotype was picked up a small number of times. The chain links TRBV3-1 to TRBJ2-4; no definite D call. Trimming took 2 bases from V and 6 from J, leaving 11 bases between them. The germline V gene has CDR1 LGHDT and CDR2 YNNKEL (reference sequence). This CDR3 region has 14 residues. CDR3 sequence: CASSQTRSTNIQYF. Here the CDR3 DNA reads TGTGCCAGCAGCCAAACGAGATCGACAAACATTCAGTACTTC.

The rearrangement links TRBV4-3 to TRBJ1-5; 8 bases fit TRBD1. With 0 bases clipped from V and 6 bases from J, the junction kept 4 bases outside the gene matches. The CDR3 runs 15 residues. Germline lookup yields CDR1 LGHNA and CDR2 YSLEER. This CDR3 reads CASSQDSQGGQPQHF. The CDR3 bases are TGCGCCAGCAGCCAAGATTCACAGGGGGGTCAGCCCCAGCATTTT.

This rearrangement joins TRBV12-3 or TRBV12-4 to TRBJ1-6; no firm D call. There are 14 residues in the CDR3. V was shortened by 5 bases and J by 5 bases, with 10 bases between the two germline ends. The CDR3 here is CASSTGRNNSPLHF. CDR3 DNA: TGTGCCAGCAGTACCGGACGGAATAATTCACCCCTCCACTTT.

In this sample, this clonotype turned up a few times. The chain links TRBV3-1 to TRBJ1-2; D is unclear. The V end was cut by 6 bases, the J end by 8 bases, with 13 bases between. CDR1 is LGHDT, CDR2 YNNKEL, per germline (reference sequence). The CDR3 totals 12 residues. The CDR3 sequence is CASRFSGQGYTF. Here the CDR3 DNA reads TGTGCCAGCAGGTTTAGCGGCCAGGGCTACACCTTC.

The chain carries TRBV25-1 and TRBJ1-6; D might be TRBD1 (5 bases). CDR1 MGHDK and CDR2 SYGVNS come from the germline V gene. The CDR3 loop spans 17 amino acids. The germline V and J ends were trimmed by 8 bases and 0 bases, with 17 bases remaining between them. In DNA form, the CDR3 reads TGTGCCAGCGGACCCGGGACCCTGAGCTCCTATAATTCACCCCTCCACTTT. Translating it yields CASGPGTLSSYNSPLHF.